This T cell receptor (beta chain) was sequenced for a study of OX40 agonist ivuxolimab in advanced cancers. Overall study context: All patients had ivuxolimab intravenously every 2 weeks at 0.01 to 10 mg/kg. The mean age was about 57 years, ranging from 23 to 79, with 65% to 85% of participants male.

As concerns this clone: Its antigen is not known.

Method: immunoSEQ multiplex PCR; TCRdb's copy keeps in-frame clones and lacks some. The table includes over 45,000 clones, about 79% detected once. This CDR3 region has 13 residues. CDR1 is SGDLS and CDR2 is YYNGEE in the germline V gene. V was shortened by 4 bases and J by 5 bases, with 12 bases between the two germline ends. The study, taken as a whole, reports: At doses 0.1 to 3.0 mg/kg, CD4+ and CD8+ clones expanded.

The source material was CD4+ or CD8+ T cells sorted from blood, sampled in a trial of the OX40 agonist ivuxolimab. The chain uses TRBV9 and TRBJ1-2; D remains ambiguous. This clonotype was obtained from an adult with an advanced solid tumor such as melanoma, head and neck, liver or kidney cancer. In nucleotides, the CDR3 is TGTGCCAGCAGCCCGGGGTTCTCGTATGGCTACACCTTC. Translating it yields CASSPGFSYGYTF.